This passage covers 2 T cell receptor beta chains from one sample sequenced in a study of blood T cell repertoires in COVID-19. Some clones are missing from TCRdb's copy, which holds only in-frame ones; the method was immunoSEQ multiplex PCR. The sample records 250,000 to 350,000 clones, about 89% being singletons. Source material: peripheral blood. These receptor sequences come from a man aged 25-40 years with acute or convalescent COVID-19.

CDR3 residues: CASSRSGTGPNEKLFF. Here the CDR3 DNA reads TGTGCCAGCTCACGGTCAGGGACAGGGCCTAATGAAAAACTGTTTTTT. The gene calls are TRBV18 and TRBJ1-4, with 9 bases matching TRBD1. V shed 4 bases and J 3 bases; nucleotides not matched to a gene: 6. The germline V gene has CDR1 KGHSH and CDR2 LQKENI. The CDR3 runs to 16 residues.

This clone was seen repeatedly, ten times or more. The rearrangement joins TRBV9 to TRBJ1-1; D uncertain. Germline CDR1 SGDLS, CDR2 YYNGEE. The CDR3 is made up of 13 amino acids. The germline V and J ends were trimmed by 0 bases and 1 base, with 4 bases remaining between them. This CDR3 reads CASSVEQNTEAFF. As DNA, the CDR3 is TGTGCCAGCAGCGTAGAACAGAACACTGAAGCTTTCTTT.